The 30 T cell receptor beta chains given below trace back to one sample, sequenced in a study of OX40 agonist ivuxolimab in advanced cancers. Profiling relied on immunoSEQ multiplex PCR, and the TCRdb table lists in-frame clones only, not all of them. The sample holds 50,000 to 75,000 clones, 86% seen once. The source was CD4+ or CD8+ T cells sorted from blood, collected in a trial of the OX40 agonist ivuxolimab. The receptor set was obtained from an adult with an advanced solid tumor such as melanoma, head and neck, liver or kidney cancer.

CDR3 nucleotide sequence: TGTGCCAGCAGGGGTTCTGGGGCCAACGTCCTGACTTTC. Protein: CASRGSGANVLTF. The rearrangement uses TRBV2 and TRBJ2-6; no definite D call. CDR3 size: 13 residues. Germline V gene sequence: CDR1 SNHLY, CDR2 FYNNEI. V lost 6 bases, J lost 1 base, and 4 bases lay in between.

The gene calls are TRBV28 and TRBJ1-2; D ambiguous. CDR3 length equals 12 residues. Germline assignment: CDR1 MDHEN and CDR2 SYDVKM. Deletions cut 3 bases from V and 6 bases from J, with 8 bases between. CDR3 DNA sequence: TGTGCCAGCAGTTTTGGAGTGGATGGCTACACCTTC. This translates into CASSFGVDGYTF.

The J gene is TRBJ2-5, the V gene TRBV5-6; TRBD1 agrees at 10 bases. CDR1 is SGHDT, CDR2 YYEEEE, per germline. CDR3 length: 16 residues. V lost 5 bases, J lost 0 bases, and 7 bases stayed unmatched. CDR3 DNA sequence: TGTGCCAGCAGAGCAATGGGACAGGGGCACCAAGAGACCCAGTACTTC. It encodes CASRAMGQGHQETQYF.

This clone was picked up a small number of times. The rearrangement links TRBV11-2 to TRBJ2-7, with 11 positions matching TRBD2. This CDR3 has 15 residues. V shed 3 bases and J 4 bases; nucleotides not matched to a gene: 5. Germline assignment: CDR1 SGHAT and CDR2 FQNNGV. CDR3: CASSFVAGGQYEQYF. The CDR3 bases are TGTGCCAGCAGCTTCGTAGCGGGAGGGCAATACGAGCAGTACTTC.

On this clone itself: The same CDR3 can be traced to other DNA sequences in this sample. The chain joins TRBV6-1 to TRBJ2-7; D gene unclear. V was trimmed by 2 bases and J by 2 bases, leaving 10 bases between them. CDR3 size: 14 residues. The germline V gene has CDR1 MNHNS and CDR2 SASEGT. CDR3 loop: CASSEPGLPYEQYF. The CDR3 DNA reads as TGTGCCAGCAGTGAACCTGGTTTACCCTACGAGCAGTACTTC.

V and J are TRBV27 and TRBJ2-7, with TRBD2 matching 12 bases. This CDR3 contains 14 residues. The J segment lost 4 bases and the V segment lost 6 bases, leaving 4 bases of the junction unmatched. Germline loops: CDR1 MNHEY, CDR2 SMNVEV (reference sequence). CDR3 bases: TGTGCCAGCAGCACCCTAGCGGGAGGGTACGAGCAGTACTTC. As protein: CASSTLAGGYEQYF.

V usage is TRBV7-2 and J usage is TRBJ2-1, with D perhaps given as TRBD1 or TRBD2 (6 bases each). The germline gives CDR1 SGHTA, CDR2 FQGNSA. The CDR3 is made up of 16 amino acids. The V end was cut by 3 bases, the J end by 8 bases, with 20 bases between. CDR3 amino acids: CASSFGNHWGADEQFF. CDR3 nucleotide sequence: TGTGCCAGCAGCTTCGGAAATCATTGGGGGGCGGATGAGCAGTTCTTC.

Written as DNA, the CDR3 is TGTGCCAGTGGGAACAGCGACCAAGAGACCCAGTACTTC. Protein: CASGNSDQETQYF. The chain is built from TRBV19 and TRBJ2-5; D uncertain. Trimming took off 8 bases at V and 0 bases at J, with 10 bases between the two ends. CDR1 and CDR2 from the germline V gene are LNHDA and SQIVND (reference sequence). The CDR3 runs to 13 residues.

The V and J genes are TRBV5-1 and TRBJ1-5; perhaps TRBD1 as D (6 bases). V lost 0 bases and J 0 bases, leaving 10 bases between the germline ends. The CDR3 sequence is 16 residues long. Germline loops: CDR1 SGHRS, CDR2 YFSETQ. The CDR3 region has the DNA TGCGCCAGCAGCTTGGAAGGGGGGCCTAGCAATCAGCCCCAGCATTTT. Translated: CASSLEGGPSNQPQHF.

V gene TRBV7-9 combines with J gene TRBJ1-4; D unresolved. Trimming stripped 5 bases from V and 8 bases from J, with 15 bases between. The V gene's germline CDR1 is SEHNR and CDR2 FQNEAQ (reference sequence). This CDR3 has 14 residues. CDR3 in DNA: TGTGCCAGCAGCCTTATGGGCCCCGGGGAAAAACTGTTTTTT. It yields the protein CASSLMGPGEKLFF.

This chain joins TRBV29-1 and TRBJ2-7; 7 nucleotides agree with TRBD1. CDR3 size: 11 residues. V was pared by 4 bases and J by 3 bases, with 0 bases of the junction left unmatched. Per germline, CDR1 SQVTM and CDR2 ANQGSEA. CDR3 DNA sequence: TGCAGCGTTGGGGACAGCTACGAGCAGTACTTC. As protein: CSVGDSYEQYF.

J is TRBJ2-5 and V is TRBV11-1, with D unresolved. The V gene lost 1 base and the J gene lost 4 bases, with 7 bases spanning the gap. The length of the CDR3 is 13 residues. CDR1 is SGHAT, CDR2 FQDESV, per germline (reference sequence). The CDR3 region is CASSLGWGETQYF. The CDR3, as DNA: TGTGCCAGCAGCTTAGGTTGGGGAGAGACCCAGTACTTC.

The table lists this clone with a count of one. The J gene is TRBJ1-2, the V gene TRBV28; possibly TRBD1 for D (6 bases). V lost 6 bases, J lost 8 bases, and 22 bases lay in between. CDR1 is MDHEN and CDR2 is SYDVKM in the germline V gene. This CDR3 comprises 15 residues. The CDR3 reads CASSNLLGAGEGYTF. The CDR3 DNA sequence: TGTGCCAGCAGCAACCTATTAGGGGCAGGGGAAGGCTACACCTTC.

The rearrangement links TRBV10-1 to TRBJ1-2; no reliable D call. Trimming took 1 base from V and 7 from J, leaving 13 bases between them. CDR1 is WNHNN, CDR2 SYGVQD, per germline (reference sequence). The CDR3 is made up of 14 amino acids. The CDR3 DNA sequence: TGCGCCAGCAGTGAGTACCGGGCGGGAGGTGGCTACACCTTC. Its translation is CASSEYRAGGGYTF.

This clone was detected only once. The V and J genes are TRBV5-1 and TRBJ1-3; D is undetermined. CDR1 SGHRS and CDR2 YFSETQ come from the germline V gene. The germline V and J ends were trimmed by 4 bases and 4 bases, with 15 bases remaining between them. The CDR3 contains 15 residues. The CDR3 sequence: CASSPGSSGGNTIYF. The CDR3 nucleotides are TGCGCCAGCAGCCCCGGGTCCTCAGGAGGAAACACCATATATTTT.

The chain uses TRBV30 and TRBJ2-5; no definite D call. The CDR3 is 14 amino acids. Germline assignment: CDR1 GTSNPN and CDR2 SVGIG (reference sequence). V lost 8 bases, J lost 1 base, and 17 bases lay in between. The CDR3 nucleotides are TGTGCCGGAGTCGTGTCGGGTGGCCAAGAGACCCAGTACTTC. Its protein is CAGVVSGGQETQYF. Full variable domain (rest looked up from reference TRBV30 and TRBJ2-5): SQTIHQWPATLVQPVGSPLSLECTVEGTSNPNLYWYRQAAGRGLQLLFYSVGIGQISSEVPQNLSASRPQDRQFILSSKKLLLSDSGFYLCAGVVSGGQETQYFGPGTRLLVL.

The chain joins TRBV6-6 to TRBJ2-5; 14 bases are a match to TRBD2. Looked up from germline, CDR1 is MNHNY and CDR2 is SVGAGI (reference sequence). V lost 5 bases and J lost 4; bases outside the gene matches: 6. The CDR3 contains 16 residues. The CDR3 coding sequence is TGTGCCAGCAGTACCCCAGGACTAGCGGGAGGAGAGACCCAGTACTTC. It translates to CASSTPGLAGGETQYF.

V is TRBV7-3 and J is TRBJ2-3, with TRBD2 identical over 14 bases. Germline-derived CDR1 and CDR2 are SGHTA and FQGTGA. This CDR3 is built from 16 residues. V shed 5 bases, J shed 4 bases, and the junction held 5 bases outside the gene matches. The DNA of the CDR3 is TGTGCCAGCAGCCTGGGACTAGCGGGGGAGGCAGATACGCAGTATTTT. This gives the protein CASSLGLAGEADTQYF.

The V and J genes are TRBV28 and TRBJ2-5, with D possibly TRBD2 on 5 matching bases. The V and J ends lost 8 bases and 2 bases respectively, with 18 bases between them. The CDR3 is 15 residues long. Germline V gene lookup returns CDR1 MDHEN and CDR2 SYDVKM. Here the CDR3 reads CASRGWGGGQETQYF. CDR3 in DNA: TGTGCCAGCCGAGGTTGGGGTGGCGGGCAAGAGACCCAGTACTTC.

This rearrangement joins TRBV5-5 to TRBJ2-4; 7 positions match TRBD1. This CDR3 comprises 15 residues. Germline assignment: CDR1 SGHKS and CDR2 YYEKEE (reference sequence). Trimming removed 3 bases from V and 5 bases from J; junction bases left unmatched: 8. CDR3 sequence reads: CASSSMRQGQNIQYF. The CDR3 coding sequence is TGTGCCAGCAGCTCTATGCGACAGGGACAAAACATTCAGTACTTC.

V is TRBV28 and J is TRBJ2-7; possible D gene TRBD1, 6 bases. The CDR3 totals 14 residues. The ends were cut back, 6 bases at V and 3 bases at J, with 15 bases in the middle. The germline V gene encodes CDR1 MDHEN and CDR2 SYDVKM. CDR3 sequence (DNA): TGTGCCAGCAGCACACCAGGGGACGGCTACGAGCAGTACTTC. Its protein is CASSTPGDGYEQYF.

The V and J genes are TRBV7-2 and TRBJ2-1; 10 bases fit TRBD1. Germline CDR1 reads SGHTA; CDR2 reads FQGNSA. The CDR3 spans 14 residues. The junction had 2 bases not matched to a gene; V was cut back by 2 bases and J by 7 bases. Here the CDR3 DNA reads TGTGCCAGCAGCTTACAGGGACAGGGGAATGAGCAGTTCTTC. It specifies CASSLQGQGNEQFF.

The chain links TRBV21-1 to TRBJ1-2; the DNA was not compared with TRBD1, the D call given in the table. TRBV21-1 corresponds to a pseudogene. CDR3 length: 16 amino acids. The chain's CDR3 is CASSKDGVTGTHGYTF. The CDR3 DNA reads TGTGCCAGCAGCAAAGATGGGGTAACAGGGACGCATGGCTACACCTTC.

This clone was seen a handful of times. One junction end disagrees with the germline gene, perhaps due to a read error. This sequence joins TRBV7-9 and TRBJ1-2; tentative D call: TRBD1 (5 bases). The CDR3 is 15 residues long. Germline V gives CDR1 SEHNR, CDR2 FQNEAQ (reference sequence). CDR3: CASSLAGTELYGYTF. For the CDR3, the DNA is TGTGCCAGCAGCCTAGCTGGGACGGAACTTTATGGCTACACCTTC.

The V call is TRBV5-1, the J call TRBJ1-4; 10 bases line up with TRBD1. Per the germline V gene, CDR1 is SGHRS and CDR2 is YFSETQ. V lost 0 bases and J lost 8; bases outside the gene matches: 1. The CDR3 is made up of 14 amino acids. In DNA, the CDR3 is TGCGCCAGCAGCTTGGTGGGACAGGGGGAAAAACTGTTTTTT. Translated, it gives CASSLVGQGEKLFF.

The chain carries TRBV5-1 and TRBJ1-3, with D hard to call. This CDR3 comprises 13 residues. V gave up 3 bases and J gave up 0 bases, with 4 bases separating them. The germline CDR1 and CDR2 sequences are SGHRS and YFSETQ. The CDR3 spells CASSWDSGNTIYF. The CDR3 DNA is TGCGCCAGCAGCTGGGACTCTGGAAACACCATATATTTT.

The V and J genes are TRBV5-4 and TRBJ2-3; 7 nucleotides align to TRBD1. Germline CDR1 reads SGHNT; CDR2 reads YYREEE (reference sequence). J gave up 2 bases and V 4 bases, and 10 bases lay outside the gene matches. There are 16 residues in the CDR3. CDR3 residues: CASSTSGTAPTDTQYF. CDR3 nucleotide sequence: TGTGCCAGCAGCACCTCCGGGACAGCTCCCACAGATACGCAGTATTTT. Variable domain in full (rest from reference TRBV5-4 and TRBJ2-3): ETGVTQSPTHLIKTRGQQVTLRCSSQSGHNTVSWYQQALGQGPQFIFQYYREEENGRGNFPPRFSGLQFPNYSSELNVNALELDDSALYLCASSTSGTAPTDTQYFGPGTRLTVL.

V and J are TRBV25-1 and TRBJ2-1, with 10 bases matching TRBD2. There are 14 residues in the CDR3. The V segment lost 3 bases and the J segment 7 bases; nucleotides outside the gene matches: 3. Germline V gene sequence: CDR1 MGHDK, CDR2 SYGVNS. CDR3 residues: CASSETSGRNEQFF. CDR3 DNA sequence: TGTGCCAGCAGTGAGACTAGCGGGCGGAATGAGCAGTTCTTC.

The chain combines TRBV27 with TRBJ1-2; D is uncertain. CDR1 and CDR2 (germline): MNHEY, SMNVEV (reference sequence). The CDR3 is 14 residues long. The germline V and J ends were trimmed by 3 bases and 0 bases, with 8 bases remaining between them. CDR3 region: CASSFQPSNYGYTF. In nucleotides, the CDR3 is TGTGCCAGCAGTTTCCAGCCCTCTAACTATGGCTACACCTTC.

The V and J genes are TRBV6-1 and TRBJ1-1; no reliable D call. Per the germline V gene, CDR1 is MNHNS and CDR2 is SASEGT. The CDR3 spans 15 residues. V lost 0 bases, J lost 6 bases, and 14 bases lay in between. In DNA form, the CDR3 reads TGTGCCAGCAGTGAAGCTGGCGGTCGTTTGGCTGAAGCTTTCTTT. Protein: CASSEAGGRLAEAFF.